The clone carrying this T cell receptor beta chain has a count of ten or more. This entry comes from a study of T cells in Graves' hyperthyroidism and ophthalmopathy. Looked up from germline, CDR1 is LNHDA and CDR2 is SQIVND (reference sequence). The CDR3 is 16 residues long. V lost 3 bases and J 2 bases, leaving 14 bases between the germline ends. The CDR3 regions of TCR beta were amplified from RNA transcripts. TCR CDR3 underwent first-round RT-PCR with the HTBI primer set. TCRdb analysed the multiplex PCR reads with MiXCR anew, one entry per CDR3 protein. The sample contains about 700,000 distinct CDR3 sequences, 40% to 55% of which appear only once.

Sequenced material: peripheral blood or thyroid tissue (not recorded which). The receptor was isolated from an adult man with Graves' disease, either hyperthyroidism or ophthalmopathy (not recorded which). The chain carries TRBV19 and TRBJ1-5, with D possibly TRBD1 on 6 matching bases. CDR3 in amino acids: CASSIWQGSGNQPQHF. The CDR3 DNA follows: TGTGCCAGTAGTATTTGGCAGGGGAGTGGCAATCAGCCCCAGCATTTT.